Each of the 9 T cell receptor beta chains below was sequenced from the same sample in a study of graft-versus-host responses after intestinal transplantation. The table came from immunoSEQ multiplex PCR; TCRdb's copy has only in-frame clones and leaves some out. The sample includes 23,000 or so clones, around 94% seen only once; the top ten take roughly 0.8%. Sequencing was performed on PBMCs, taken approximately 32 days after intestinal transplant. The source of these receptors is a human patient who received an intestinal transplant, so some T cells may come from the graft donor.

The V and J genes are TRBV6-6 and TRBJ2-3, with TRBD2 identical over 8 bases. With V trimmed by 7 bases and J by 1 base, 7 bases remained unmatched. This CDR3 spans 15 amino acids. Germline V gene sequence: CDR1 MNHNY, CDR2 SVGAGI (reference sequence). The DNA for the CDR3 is TGTGCCAGCAAGGCGGGGGGCGGGGGCACAGATACGCAGTATTTT. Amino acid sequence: CASKAGGGGTDTQYF.

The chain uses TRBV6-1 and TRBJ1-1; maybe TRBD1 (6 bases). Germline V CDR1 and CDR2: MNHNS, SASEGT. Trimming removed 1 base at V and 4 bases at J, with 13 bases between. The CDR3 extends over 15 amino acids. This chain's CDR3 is CASSEDRAAGTEAFF. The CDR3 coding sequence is TGTGCCAGCAGTGAAGACAGGGCGGCAGGCACTGAAGCTTTCTTT.

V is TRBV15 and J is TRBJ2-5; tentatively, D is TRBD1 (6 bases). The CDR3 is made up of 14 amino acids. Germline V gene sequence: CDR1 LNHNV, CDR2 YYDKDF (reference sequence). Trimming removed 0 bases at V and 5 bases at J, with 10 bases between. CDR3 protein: CATSREQGPETQYF. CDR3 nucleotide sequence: TGTGCCACCAGCAGAGAACAGGGTCCCGAGACCCAGTACTTC.

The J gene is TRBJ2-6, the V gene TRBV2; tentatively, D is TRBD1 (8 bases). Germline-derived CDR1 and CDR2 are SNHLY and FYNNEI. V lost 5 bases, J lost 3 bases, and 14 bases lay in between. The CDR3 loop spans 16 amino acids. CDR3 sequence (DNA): TGTGCCAGCAGTCAACAGGGGGGGTATGGGGCCAACGTCCTGACTTTC. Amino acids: CASSQQGGYGANVLTF.

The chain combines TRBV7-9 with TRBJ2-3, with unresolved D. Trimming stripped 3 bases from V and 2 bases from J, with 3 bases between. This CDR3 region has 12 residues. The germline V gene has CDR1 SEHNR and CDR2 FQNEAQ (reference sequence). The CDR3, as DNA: TGTGCCAGCAGCTTCTTCACAGATACGCAGTATTTT. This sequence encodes CASSFFTDTQYF.

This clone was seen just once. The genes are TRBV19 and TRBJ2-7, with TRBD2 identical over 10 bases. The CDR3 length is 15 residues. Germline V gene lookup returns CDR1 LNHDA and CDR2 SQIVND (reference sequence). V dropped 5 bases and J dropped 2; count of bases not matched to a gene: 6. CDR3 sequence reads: CASSPGTSVAYEQYF. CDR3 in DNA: TGTGCCAGTAGTCCCGGGACTAGCGTAGCCTACGAGCAGTACTTC.

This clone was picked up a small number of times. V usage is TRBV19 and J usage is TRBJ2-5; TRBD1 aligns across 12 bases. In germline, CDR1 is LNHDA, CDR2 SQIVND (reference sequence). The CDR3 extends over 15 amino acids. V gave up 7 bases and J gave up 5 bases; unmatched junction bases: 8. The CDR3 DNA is TGTGCCAGTACTCCGGGACAGGGGGCTTGGGAGACCCAGTACTTC. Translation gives CASTPGQGAWETQYF. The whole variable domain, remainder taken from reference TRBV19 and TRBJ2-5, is DGGITQSPKYLFRKEGQNVTLSCEQNLNHDAMYWYRQDPGQGLRLIYYSQIVNDFQKGDIAEGYSVSREKKESFPLTVTSAQKNPTAFYLCASTPGQGAWETQYFGPGTRLLVL.

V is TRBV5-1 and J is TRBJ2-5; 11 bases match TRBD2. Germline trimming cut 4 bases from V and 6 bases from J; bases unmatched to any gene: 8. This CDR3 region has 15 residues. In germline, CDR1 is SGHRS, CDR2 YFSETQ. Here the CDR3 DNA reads TGCGCCAGCAGCCCGACTAGCGGGGTCAAGAAGACCCAGTACTTC. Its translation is CASSPTSGVKKTQYF. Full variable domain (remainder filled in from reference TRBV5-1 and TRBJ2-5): KAGVTQTPRYLIKTRGQQVTLSCSPISGHRSVSWYQQTPGQGLQFLFEYFSETQRNKGNFPGRFSGRQFSNSRSEMNVSTLELGDSALYLCASSPTSGVKKTQYFGPGTRLLVL.

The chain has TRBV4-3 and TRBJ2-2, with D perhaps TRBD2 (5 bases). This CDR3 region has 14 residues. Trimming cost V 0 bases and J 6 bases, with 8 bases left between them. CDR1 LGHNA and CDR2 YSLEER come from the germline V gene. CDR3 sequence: CASSQDRDSGELFF. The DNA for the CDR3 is TGCGCCAGCAGCCAAGATCGGGATTCCGGGGAGCTGTTTTTT.